The 26 T cell receptor beta chains below come from one sample, sequenced in a study of cytomegalovirus exposure and HLA in healthy donors. 60 Vbeta and 13 Jbeta primers were used in PCR. Produced via immunoSEQ multiplex PCR; TCRdb's table is partial and in-frame only. This table holds 150,000 to 200,000 clones, approximately 80% found once. The sequenced sample consisted of PBMCs. All receptors come from a woman aged 50 to 60 in good health and CMV-seropositive.

CDR3 coding DNA: TGTGCCAGCAGCGTAACCCCGGACAGGGGGCGATCACCCCTCCACTTT. This translates into CASSVTPDRGRSPLHF. The chain joins TRBV9 to TRBJ1-6; 11 bases fit TRBD1. Germline V gene data show CDR1 as SGDLS and CDR2 as YYNGEE. Losses at the gene ends were 1 base for V and 10 bases for J; bases not matched to a gene: 7. CDR3 size: 16 residues.

This clone has only one observation. Here the CDR3 DNA reads TGTGCCAGCAGGATCTTAGGTGGACAGGGAACTCCCTACGAGCAGTACTTC. Amino acid sequence: CASRILGGQGTPYEQYF. V is TRBV13 and J is TRBJ2-7, with 8 nucleotides matching TRBD1. J was trimmed by 2 bases and V by 6 bases; bases with no gene match: 15. The CDR3 contains 17 residues. Germline V gene lookup returns CDR1 PRHDT and CDR2 FYEKMQ (reference sequence).

The CDR3 DNA reads TGTGCCAGCAGCGCGCGCGGGACCAACTACAATGAGCAGTTCTTC. Its protein is CASSARGTNYNEQFF. The chain couples TRBV9 to TRBJ2-1; perhaps TRBD2 as D (6 bases). In germline, CDR1 is SGDLS, CDR2 YYNGEE. Trimming took 3 bases from V and 3 from J, leaving 13 bases between them. CDR3 length: 15 residues.

Points on this clone: The junction differs from germline at one of its ends, possibly a read error. J is TRBJ2-1 and V is TRBV7-7; D possibly corresponds to TRBD2 (6 bases). This CDR3 comprises 16 residues. Germline loops: CDR1 SSHAT, CDR2 FNYEAQ (reference sequence). CDR3 nucleotides: TGTGCTAGCAGCTTAGGCTCTGAATGGGGGGTGTATGAGCAGTTCTTC. Amino acid sequence: CASSLGSEWGVYEQFF.

This clone was detected only a few times. The chain carries TRBV6-5 and TRBJ1-3; unclear D gene. V was clipped by 2 bases and J by 4 bases, with 12 bases between them. This CDR3 is built from 15 residues. In germline, CDR1 is MNHEY, CDR2 SVGAGI. CDR3 region: CASSYGWGEGNTIYF. The CDR3 bases are TGTGCCAGCAGTTACGGATGGGGAGAAGGAAACACCATATATTTT.

This chain connects TRBV7-9 to TRBJ1-1; D not resolved. CDR1 and CDR2 (germline): SEHNR, FQNEAQ (reference sequence). V was cut by 6 bases and J by 4 bases, with 15 bases left in between. The CDR3 is made up of 14 amino acids. CDR3 region: CASRPYPRVTEAFF. CDR3 sequence (DNA): TGTGCCAGCAGACCCTACCCCCGGGTCACTGAAGCTTTCTTT.

This chain links TRBV15 with TRBJ2-1; 9 positions match TRBD1. The CDR3 runs to 15 residues. V dropped 1 base and J dropped 6; count of bases not matched to a gene: 4. CDR1 is LNHNV, CDR2 YYDKDF, per germline (reference sequence). CDR3 sequence (DNA): TGTGCCACCAGCAGAGGGGACAGGGAGGCCAATGAGCAGTTCTTC. Amino acid sequence: CATSRGDREANEQFF.

In this sample, this clone turned up a few times. V is TRBV7-9 and J is TRBJ2-7, with D possibly TRBD2 on 6 matching bases. The CDR3 runs to 16 residues. From germline, CDR1 is SEHNR and CDR2 FQNEAQ (reference sequence). The V and J ends lost 1 base and 3 bases respectively, with 16 bases between them. The CDR3 sequence: CASSLGALGTDYEQYF. In DNA, the CDR3 is TGTGCCAGCAGCTTAGGGGCATTGGGGACTGACTACGAGCAGTACTTC. The full variable domain, completed using reference TRBV7-9 and TRBJ2-7, is DTGVSQNPRHKITKRGQNVTFRCDPISEHNRLYWYRQTLGQGPEFLTYFQNEAQLEKSRLLSDRFSAERPKGSFSTLEIQRTEQGDSAMYLCASSLGALGTDYEQYFGPGTRLTVT.

The chain has TRBV7-2 and TRBJ2-7; TRBD2 agrees at 9 bases. Germline CDR1 and CDR2: SGHTA and FQGNSA. The CDR3 has 14 amino acids. Trimming removed 5 bases from V and 4 bases from J; junction bases left unmatched: 6. The chain's CDR3 is CASSGRSGRYEQYF. The CDR3 bases are TGTGCCAGCAGCGGTCGGAGCGGGAGGTACGAGCAGTACTTC.

The chain employs TRBV7-8 and TRBJ2-7; possible D gene TRBD2, 6 bases. Germline V CDR1 and CDR2: SGHVS, FQNEAQ. The V gene lost 1 base and the J gene lost 3 bases, with 10 bases spanning the gap. This CDR3 has 14 residues. The CDR3 reads CASSLGGTYYEQYF. The DNA for the CDR3 is TGTGCCAGCAGCTTAGGGGGGACTTACTACGAGCAGTACTTC.

This clone was recorded only once. Other DNA variants within this sample encode the same CDR3. The chain uses TRBV7-2 and TRBJ2-2; D is undetermined. Germline V CDR1 and CDR2: SGHTA, FQGNSA. V was shortened by 0 bases and J by 4 bases, with 3 bases between the two germline ends. The CDR3 has 13 amino acids. CDR3 protein: CASSLAGTGELFF. The CDR3 bases are TGTGCCAGCAGCTTAGCCGGCACCGGGGAGCTGTTTTTT.

The chain combines TRBV21-1 with TRBJ2-1; no DNA check was done on the table's D call, TRBD2. TRBV21-1 is reported as a pseudogene. The CDR3 is 12 residues long. CDR3 protein: CASSKEWAGEFF. The DNA of the CDR3 is TGTGCCAGCAGCAAGGAATGGGCGGGAGAGTTCTTC.

This clone has a handful of counts. Mismatch with germline at one junction end may stem from a read error. The chain couples TRBV6-4 to TRBJ2-7, with 9 bases that match TRBD2. Germline V gives CDR1 MRHNA, CDR2 SNTAGT. There are 15 residues in the CDR3. CDR3 sequence: CASSYSAGGPHEQYF. As DNA, the CDR3 is TGTGCCAGCAGTTACTCGGCGGGGGGGCCACACGAGCAGTACTTC.

The J gene is TRBJ2-1, the V gene TRBV4-3, with D tentatively TRBD2 (5 bases). The CDR3 spans 13 residues. Germline CDR1 and CDR2: LGHNA and YSLEER. Trimming stripped 4 bases from V and 13 bases from J, with 17 bases between. The CDR3 DNA reads as TGCGCCAGCAGCCCAACCTATCGAGAGGGCCAGTTCTTC. As protein: CASSPTYREGQFF.

This clone was detected only a few times. V usage is TRBV28 and J usage is TRBJ1-5; no reliable D call. V was cut by 5 bases and J by 2 bases, with 16 bases left in between. Germline V gene data show CDR1 as MDHEN and CDR2 as SYDVKM. The CDR3 runs 16 residues. CDR3 DNA sequence: TGTGCCAGCAGTCTCCGGGGTCTGATCGGCAATCAGCCCCAGCATTTT. This codes for CASSLRGLIGNQPQHF.

This chain links TRBV19 with TRBJ2-7; maybe TRBD2 (6 bases). There are 12 residues in the CDR3. The V and J ends lost 3 bases and 4 bases respectively, with 7 bases between them. Germline CDR1 LNHDA, CDR2 SQIVND (reference sequence). The CDR3 DNA sequence: TGTGCCAGTAGTATCGGGGGTTACGAGCAGTACTTC. Its translation: CASSIGGYEQYF.

The V call is TRBV7-9, the J call TRBJ1-1; D unresolved. The CDR3 runs 12 residues. The V end was cut by 3 bases, the J end by 5 bases, with 7 bases between. CDR1 is SEHNR, CDR2 FQNEAQ, per germline (reference sequence). This CDR3 is CASSFLSTEAFF. The CDR3 nucleotides are TGTGCCAGCAGCTTCCTTAGTACTGAAGCTTTCTTT.

The chain links TRBV7-3 to TRBJ2-1, with 10 nucleotides matching TRBD2. This CDR3 has 15 residues. V dropped 5 bases and J dropped 8; count of bases not matched to a gene: 9. Germline V gene data show CDR1 as SGHTA and CDR2 as FQGTGA. CDR3 DNA: TGTGCCAGCAGCCTCGCTAGCGGGAGCCTGGATGAGCAGTTCTTC. Protein product: CASSLASGSLDEQFF.

The chain recombines TRBV11-1 with TRBJ2-5; tentatively, D is TRBD2 (6 bases). The last part of the DNA fits TRBJ2-7 better; the J call may be wrong. This CDR3 spans 16 amino acids. Germline V gene sequence: CDR1 SGHAT, CDR2 FQDESV (reference sequence). The CDR3 DNA reads as TGTGCCAGCAGCGCTGGGGAGGCCGCTAACCAATACGAGCAGTACTTC. It translates to CASSAGEAANQYEQYF.

The CDR3 reads CAWSVVGGQGTSPLHF. The CDR3 coding sequence is TGTGCCTGGAGTGTAGTTGGTGGACAGGGTACTTCACCCCTCCACTTT. The chain carries TRBV30 and TRBJ1-6, with 8 nucleotides matching TRBD1. The CDR3 consists of 16 residues. V lost 0 bases, J lost 9 bases, and 10 bases stayed unmatched. CDR1 GTSNPN and CDR2 SVGIG come from the germline V gene (reference sequence).

To note about this clone: Germline is not matched at one junction end, which may reflect a read error. The chain links TRBV4-3 to TRBJ2-1, with TRBD1 identical over 7 bases. Germline lookup yields CDR1 LGHNA and CDR2 YSLEER. This CDR3 contains 18 residues. The CDR3 here is CASSQDAWRQGSNNEQFF. The CDR3 bases are TGCGCCAGCAGCCAAGATGCTTGGAGACAGGGCTCCAACAATGAGCAGTTCTTC.

This clone was found once. This chain links TRBV2 with TRBJ2-2; 10 bases fit TRBD2. V trimming: 3 bases; J trimming: 3 bases; junction bases outside the gene matches: 16. The germline CDR1 and CDR2 sequences are SNHLY and FYNNEI. The CDR3 totals 20 residues. The CDR3 bases are TGTGCCAGCAGTGACTTCGGATTAGAGCGGGGGGGCCGGGACACCGGGGAGCTGTTTTTT. Translation: CASSDFGLERGGRDTGELFF.

The V call is TRBV29-1, the J call TRBJ1-2; D not certain. Trimming shortened V by 3 bases and J by 2 bases, and 7 bases separated the two germline ends. The CDR3 spans 12 residues. The V gene's germline CDR1 is SQVTM and CDR2 ANQGSEA. The CDR3 loop is CSVDWPNYGYTF. In nucleotides, the CDR3 is TGCAGCGTTGACTGGCCGAACTATGGCTACACCTTC.

The chain couples TRBV28 to TRBJ1-2; 8 bases line up with TRBD1. With 3 bases clipped from V and 6 bases from J, the junction kept 3 bases outside the gene matches. The CDR3 has 13 amino acids. Germline CDR1 MDHEN, CDR2 SYDVKM. The CDR3 sequence is CASSFTGGDGYTF. In DNA form, the CDR3 reads TGTGCCAGCAGTTTTACAGGGGGTGATGGCTACACCTTC.

The rearrangement links TRBV4-3 to TRBJ2-3; TRBD2 matches 10 bases. V was pared by 0 bases and J by 6 bases, with 9 bases of the junction left unmatched. The germline V gene has CDR1 LGHNA and CDR2 YSLEER. The CDR3 runs to 17 residues. CDR3 region: CASSQDLQRGGVDTQYF. The CDR3 region has the DNA TGCGCCAGCAGCCAAGATTTACAGCGGGGGGGCGTGGATACGCAGTATTTT.

The chain couples TRBV9 to TRBJ1-2; D may be TRBD1 (5 bases). V gave up 0 bases and J gave up 0 bases, with 9 bases separating them. This CDR3 is 15 amino acids long. Germline V gene data show CDR1 as SGDLS and CDR2 as YYNGEE. CDR3 in DNA: TGTGCCAGCAGCGTAGAGGGGCCCGCTAACTATGGCTACACCTTC. Translation: CASSVEGPANYGYTF.